Given below is one T cell receptor beta chain in context. Sequencing was performed with immunoSEQ multiplex PCR; in TCRdb, only in-frame clones are kept and a portion is missing. The profile shows some 270,000 clones, about nine tenths of them singletons. These data belong to a study of blood T cell repertoires in COVID-19. This receptor was identified in an older woman who had recovered from COVID-19. The sample consisted of PBMCs or T cells enriched from blood (not recorded which).

The CDR3 DNA follows: TGTGCCAGAAGCCCGAAGCAGGGGGCGTGGGCTTTCTTT. Translating it yields CARSPKQGAWAFF. The rearrangement joins TRBV7-5 to TRBJ1-1; no DNA check was done on the table's D call, TRBD1. TRBV7-5 is a pseudogene locus. This CDR3 is 13 amino acids long.